This entry concerns a single TCR beta chain. Extraction and reverse transcription of RNA yielded cDNA as the sequencing template. Repertoires were generated with immunoSEQ multiplex PCR, while TCRdb's copy carries only in-frame clones and drops some. The profile shows roughly 73,000 clones, over 25% of them singletons. The record originates from a study of CD8+ T cells in alopecia areata. Noted treatment: oral pan-JAK inhibitor, 5-10 mg twice daily. V dropped 4 bases and J dropped 2; count of bases not matched to a gene: 3. The CDR3 runs to 14 residues. Germline V gene sequence: CDR1 GTSNPN, CDR2 SVGIG (reference sequence).

The sequence came from a human donor with alopecia areata. Sequencing used CD8+ T cells sorted from blood, obtained at week 4, from a patient treated with tofacitinib. The V and J genes are TRBV30 and TRBJ2-1; 9 bases are shared with TRBD2. The CDR3: CAWNSGSPYNEQFF. As DNA, the CDR3 is TGTGCCTGGAATAGCGGGAGTCCCTACAATGAGCAGTTCTTC. The full variable domain, with the rest looked up from reference TRBV30 and TRBJ2-1, is SQTIHQWPATLVQPVGSPLSLECTVEGTSNPNLYWYRQAAGRGLQLLFYSVGIGQISSEVPQNLSASRPQDRQFILSSKKLLLSDSGFYLCAWNSGSPYNEQFFGPGTRLTVL.